Listed below are T cell receptor beta chains from one sample, sequenced in a study of T cells in Graves' hyperthyroidism and ophthalmopathy. TCRdb itself ran the multiplex PCR reads through MiXCR, one entry per CDR3 protein. The table records 300,000 to 450,000 distinct CDR3 sequences, roughly 15% of them present only once. The sequencing input was blood. The origin of the receptors is a woman in her thirties with Graves' ophthalmopathy. Both conserved end residues are part of each CDR3. A D gene is named only where the DNA matches it firmly. The size of a clone is reported for some rows only, either as once, few or many, or as a class for expanded clones.

abundance: many; j_gene: TRBJ1-1; d_gene: .; v_gene: TRBV6-1; CDR3aa: CASIRNSGESEAFF; CDR3nt: TGTGCCAGCATTCGGAACTCAGGGGAGAGTGAAGCTTTCTTT
abundance: few; j_gene: TRBJ2-5; d_gene: TRBD2; v_gene: TRBV4-2; CDR3aa: CASSQELAEVETQYF; CDR3nt: TGTGCCAGCAGCCAGGAACTAGCGGAGGTTGAGACCCAGTACTTC
abundance: .; j_gene: TRBJ2-5; d_gene: .; v_gene: TRBV5-4; CDR3aa: CASSFGSRQETQYF; CDR3nt: TGTGCCAGCAGCTTTGGTTCTCGTCAAGAGACCCAGTACTTC
abundance: few; j_gene: TRBJ2-7; d_gene: .; v_gene: TRBV29-1; CDR3aa: CSIKGGLSLSYEQYF; CDR3nt: TGCAGTATAAAGGGGGGGTTAAGTCTCTCCTACGAGCAGTACTTC
abundance: .; j_gene: TRBJ2-3; d_gene: .; v_gene: TRBV7-2; CDR3aa: CASSLAGTTGTDTQYF; CDR3nt: TGTGCCAGCAGCTTAGCTGGGACGACGGGCACAGATACGCAGTATTTT
abundance: many; j_gene: TRBJ2-4; d_gene: .; v_gene: TRBV3-1; CDR3aa: CASSPKWGPENIQYF; CDR3nt: TGTGCCAGCAGCCCAAAGTGGGGACCCGAAAACATTCAGTACTTC
abundance: .; j_gene: TRBJ2-5; d_gene: .; v_gene: TRBV6-1; CDR3aa: CASSEAFGGTQETQYF; CDR3nt: TGTGCCAGCAGTGAAGCCTTTGGAGGAACCCAAGAGACCCAGTACTTC
abundance: .; j_gene: TRBJ2-5; d_gene: .; v_gene: TRBV20-1; CDR3aa: CSASVEVSETQYF; CDR3nt: TGCAGTGCTAGCGTGGAGGTTTCAGAGACCCAGTACTTC
abundance: .; j_gene: TRBJ2-1; d_gene: TRBD2; v_gene: TRBV7-8; CDR3aa: CASSLRTSGQCNEQFF; CDR3nt: TGTGCCAGCAGCTTAAGGACTAGCGGACAGTGCAATGAGCAGTTCTTC
abundance: .; j_gene: TRBJ2-5; d_gene: .; v_gene: TRBV3-1; CDR3aa: CASSQAGRGRETQYF; CDR3nt: TGTGCCAGCAGCCAAGCAGGTAGGGGGAGAGAGACCCAGTACTTC
abundance: many; j_gene: TRBJ1-2; d_gene: .; v_gene: TRBV28; CDR3aa: CASSSDYYLWGYTF; CDR3nt: TGTGCCAGCAGTTCGGACTATTATCTATGGGGCTACACCTTC
abundance: few; j_gene: TRBJ2-7; d_gene: TRBD1; v_gene: TRBV27; CDR3aa: CASSFLYRGDYEQYF; CDR3nt: TGTGCCAGCAGTTTCTTATACAGGGGTGACTACGAGCAGTACTTC
abundance: .; j_gene: TRBJ1-2; d_gene: TRBD1; v_gene: TRBV27; CDR3aa: CASSRTFRDRVSYTF; CDR3nt: TGTGCCAGCAGTAGGACTTTCCGGGACAGGGTTAGCTACACCTTC
abundance: many; j_gene: TRBJ1-1; d_gene: TRBD1; v_gene: TRBV9; CDR3aa: CASSPRGQGARTEAFF; CDR3nt: TGTGCCAGCAGCCCCAGAGGACAGGGGGCGCGTACTGAAGCTTTCTTT
abundance: many; j_gene: TRBJ2-3; d_gene: .; v_gene: TRBV9; CDR3aa: CASSAAALWGTDTQYF; CDR3nt: TGTGCCAGCAGCGCCGCCGCTTTATGGGGCACAGATACGCAGTATTTT
abundance: .; j_gene: TRBJ2-7; d_gene: .; v_gene: TRBV6-1; CDR3aa: CASSEYGIAGVEYEQYF; CDR3nt: TGTGCCAGCAGTGAATATGGAATAGCTGGGGTGGAATACGAGCAGTACTTC
abundance: many; j_gene: TRBJ1-6; d_gene: .; v_gene: TRBV20-1; CDR3aa: CSARVTDVSPLHF; CDR3nt: TGCAGTGCTAGGGTGACAGATGTTTCACCCCTCCACTTT
abundance: many; j_gene: TRBJ1-2; d_gene: .; v_gene: TRBV3-1; CDR3aa: CASSQETGNYGYTF; CDR3nt: TGTGCCAGCAGCCAAGAAACAGGGAACTATGGCTACACCTTC
abundance: .; j_gene: TRBJ2-3; d_gene: .; v_gene: TRBV11-3; CDR3aa: CARSSSQTALVPDTQYF; CDR3nt: TGTGCCAGGAGCTCGTCGCAGACAGCCCTTGTGCCAGATACGCAGTATTTT
abundance: many; j_gene: TRBJ2-1; d_gene: TRBD2; v_gene: TRBV4-1; CDR3aa: CASSQDPAGGPRFRFF; CDR3nt: TGCGCCAGCAGCCAAGATCCGGCGGGGGGGCCTAGGTTTCGGTTCTTC
abundance: many; j_gene: TRBJ1-2; d_gene: .; v_gene: TRBV4-1; CDR3aa: CASSQVGSPMPYGYTF; CDR3nt: TGCGCCAGCAGCCAAGTTGGGTCCCCCATGCCATATGGCTACACCTTC
abundance: many; j_gene: TRBJ2-1; d_gene: .; v_gene: TRBV7-6; CDR3aa: CASSNKFNEQFF; CDR3nt: TGTGCCAGCAGCAATAAGTTTAATGAGCAGTTCTTC
abundance: .; j_gene: TRBJ2-2; d_gene: .; v_gene: TRBV19; CDR3aa: CASTYRGANTGELFF; CDR3nt: TGTGCCAGCACATACAGAGGGGCGAACACCGGGGAGCTGTTTTTT
abundance: .; j_gene: TRBJ2-2; d_gene: .; v_gene: TRBV10-1; CDR3aa: CASSMGRDMNTGELFF; CDR3nt: TGCGCCAGCAGTATGGGGAGGGACATGAACACCGGGGAGCTGTTTTTT
abundance: many; j_gene: TRBJ2-2; d_gene: TRBD1; v_gene: TRBV20-1; CDR3aa: CSSRRTGGTGELFF; CDR3nt: TGCAGTTCTAGACGGACAGGGGGCACCGGGGAGCTGTTTTTT
abundance: many; j_gene: TRBJ2-2; d_gene: TRBD2; v_gene: TRBV12-5; CDR3aa: CASGLVLWGGRNPGELFF; CDR3nt: TGTGCTAGTGGTTTGGTACTTTGGGGGGGAAGGAATCCCGGGGAGCTGTTTTTT
abundance: many; j_gene: TRBJ2-7; d_gene: .; v_gene: TRBV20-1; CDR3aa: CSAREGGSEQYF; CDR3nt: TGCAGTGCTAGAGAGGGCGGTAGCGAGCAGTACTTC
abundance: many; j_gene: TRBJ2-1; d_gene: .; v_gene: TRBV7-9; CDR3aa: CASSLEGGTVRYEQFF; CDR3nt: TGTGCCAGCAGCTTAGAAGGGGGGACAGTTCGGTATGAGCAGTTCTTC